The 32 T cell receptor beta chains in this list originate from one sample, sequenced in a study of T cell changes during pregnancy in multiple sclerosis. Using immunoSEQ multiplex PCR, the repertoire was profiled, and TCRdb retains in-frame clones only, with some absent. This table holds 61,000 or so clones, approximately 92% found once. This material consisted of CD4+ T cells from peripheral blood mononuclear cells, taken before pregnancy. The receptors derive from a female donor with multiple sclerosis, enrolled in a pregnancy study.

CDR3 bases: TGCAGCGCCTCCCTAGCGGGGTCCTACAATGAGCAGTTCTTC. It encodes CSASLAGSYNEQFF. The gene calls are TRBV29-1 and TRBJ2-1; TRBD2 matches 9 bases. The CDR3 covers 14 residues. Germline V gene sequence: CDR1 SQVTM, CDR2 ANQGSEA. V dropped 7 bases and J dropped 1; count of bases not matched to a gene: 5.

This clone has a single count. The chain couples TRBV4-2 to TRBJ2-2; 10 bases map to TRBD2. V shed 1 base and J 3 bases; nucleotides not matched to a gene: 8. This CDR3 region has 18 residues. Germline CDR1 and CDR2: LGHNA and YNFKEQ. The CDR3 nucleotides read TGTGCCAGCAGCCAAGGTGGAGCGGGAGGGCCCGACACCGGGGAGCTGTTTTTT. This sequence encodes CASSQGGAGGPDTGELFF.

The chain recombines TRBV29-1 with TRBJ2-2, with 7 positions matching TRBD2. This CDR3 has 12 residues. V trimming: 7 bases; J trimming: 5 bases; junction bases outside the gene matches: 4. In germline, CDR1 is SQVTM, CDR2 ANQGSEA. CDR3 DNA sequence: TGCAGCGGGTATAGCGGGACCGGGGAGCTGTTTTTT. Translated, it gives CSGYSGTGELFF.

The chain has TRBV9 and TRBJ2-1; 9 bases are a match to TRBD2. V dropped 0 bases and J dropped 5; count of bases not matched to a gene: 9. This CDR3 region has 17 residues. Germline CDR1 reads SGDLS; CDR2 reads YYNGEE. The CDR3 DNA follows: TGTGCCAGCAGCGTAGGGGTAGCGGCTAGCGGGGACAATGAGCAGTTCTTC. Translation: CASSVGVAASGDNEQFF.

This chain uses TRBV7-2 with TRBJ1-3, with 10 bases matching TRBD1. J was trimmed by 3 bases and V by 4 bases; bases with no gene match: 6. CDR1 is SGHTA and CDR2 is FQGNSA in the germline V gene. CDR3 length equals 16 residues. The DNA for the CDR3 is TGTGCCAGCAGCTCCCAGACAGGGGGCCTTGGAAACACCATATATTTT. This gives the protein CASSSQTGGLGNTIYF.

This chain uses TRBV27 with TRBJ2-7, with 9 bases lining up with TRBD1. CDR1 and CDR2 from the germline V gene are MNHEY and SMNVEV (reference sequence). The trim removed 4 bases at V and 3 bases at J, leaving 1 base unmatched. This CDR3 region has 13 residues. The CDR3 bases are TGTGCCAGCAGTTCGACAGGGGGCTACGAGCAGTACTTC. As protein: CASSSTGGYEQYF.

This clone showed up just once. Here the CDR3 DNA reads TGTGCCAGCCGGCGGGAAATTCAAGAGACCCAGTACTTC. Translating it yields CASRREIQETQYF. The chain recombines TRBV7-2 with TRBJ2-5; a possible D gene is TRBD2 (6 bases). The length of the CDR3 is 13 residues. V lost 8 bases and J lost 2, with 12 bases in between. From germline, CDR1 is SGHTA and CDR2 FQGNSA.

The chain employs TRBV14 and TRBJ1-2; 10 nucleotides match TRBD1. The CDR3 length is 16 residues. J was trimmed by 2 bases and V by 4 bases; bases with no gene match: 7. Germline loops: CDR1 SGHDN, CDR2 FVKESK. CDR3 residues: CASSLRTGGGNYGYTF. In DNA form, the CDR3 reads TGTGCCAGCAGCCTAAGGACAGGGGGAGGGAACTATGGCTACACCTTC.

This clone was observed a single time. The chain carries TRBV19 and TRBJ1-5; unclear D gene. This CDR3 has 14 residues. V shed 7 bases and J shed 2 bases, with 12 bases lying between them. Germline V CDR1 and CDR2: LNHDA, SQIVND (reference sequence). The CDR3 sequence is CASKVSLGNQPQHF. CDR3 nucleotide sequence: TGTGCCAGTAAGGTCAGCCTAGGCAATCAGCCCCAGCATTTT.

V is TRBV11-2 and J is TRBJ1-1; a possible D gene is TRBD1 (5 bases). CDR3 length: 13 amino acids. V was shortened by 3 bases and J by 1 base, with 6 bases between the two germline ends. Germline loops: CDR1 SGHAT, CDR2 FQNNGV. CDR3 protein: CASSFQGNTEAFF. As DNA, the CDR3 is TGTGCCAGCAGCTTTCAGGGGAACACTGAAGCTTTCTTT. The whole variable domain, remainder taken from reference TRBV11-2 and TRBJ1-1, is EAGVAQSPRYKIIEKRQSVAFWCNPISGHATLYWYQQILGQGPKLLIQFQNNGVVDDSQLPKDRFSAERLKGVDSTLKIQPAKLEDSAVYLCASSFQGNTEAFFGQGTRLTVV.

Written as DNA, the CDR3 is TGTGCCAGCTCGGCCGACAGGGTGAACACCGGGGAGCTGTTTTTT. Protein: CASSADRVNTGELFF. The chain is built from TRBV18 and TRBJ2-2, with TRBD1 identical over 7 bases. Trimming removed 6 bases from V and 1 base from J; junction bases left unmatched: 5. Germline lookup yields CDR1 KGHSH and CDR2 LQKENI. The CDR3 spans 15 residues.

The count of this clone is one. The rearrangement joins TRBV28 to TRBJ2-3; tentative D call: TRBD2 (5 bases). Deletions cut 5 bases from V and 2 bases from J, with 17 bases between. CDR3 length: 16 residues. The germline V gene has CDR1 MDHEN and CDR2 SYDVKM. The CDR3 protein is CASSGPEIAYTDTQYF. In nucleotides, the CDR3 is TGTGCCAGCAGTGGACCCGAGATAGCGTACACAGATACGCAGTATTTT.

The chain couples TRBV14 to TRBJ2-5; D is perhaps TRBD1 (6 bases). The CDR3 length is 14 residues. Germline V gene lookup returns CDR1 SGHDN and CDR2 FVKESK. V was clipped by 5 bases and J by 7 bases, with 17 bases between them. CDR3 amino acids: CASSWGPSSGTQYF. CDR3 nucleotides: TGTGCCAGCAGCTGGGGGCCTTCCTCAGGGACCCAGTACTTC.

The chain links TRBV4-2 to TRBJ2-2, with D perhaps matching TRBD1 (5 bases). CDR1 and CDR2 (germline): LGHNA, YNFKEQ. The ends were cut back, 0 bases at V and 3 bases at J, with 8 bases in the middle. The CDR3 runs 15 residues. CDR3: CASSQEVRDTGELFF. In nucleotides, the CDR3 is TGTGCCAGCAGCCAAGAGGTCAGGGACACCGGGGAGCTGTTTTTT.

The CDR3 loop is CASNPARQEAHPGANVLTF. The CDR3 coding sequence is TGTGCCAGCAACCCCGCCCGACAGGAAGCGCACCCTGGGGCCAACGTCCTGACTTTC. The chain uses TRBV28 and TRBJ2-6, with a tentative D call TRBD1 (6 bases). Looked up from germline, CDR1 is MDHEN and CDR2 is SYDVKM. The CDR3 has 19 residues. Trimming pared 7 bases from V and 2 bases from J, leaving 24 bases between.

V and J are TRBV6-5 and TRBJ1-2; 7 nucleotides agree with TRBD1. This CDR3 has 14 amino acids. J was trimmed by 6 bases and V by 2 bases; bases with no gene match: 6. Germline V gives CDR1 MNHEY, CDR2 SVGAGI. CDR3 coding DNA: TGTGCCAGCAGTTACCTCGACAGGGCCGATGGCTACACCTTC. It codes for CASSYLDRADGYTF.

With respect to this clone: Other DNA sequences from this sample encode an identical CDR3 as well. The chain recombines TRBV29-1 with TRBJ2-7, with D tentatively TRBD2 (5 bases). Trimming took 7 bases from V and 7 from J, leaving 23 bases between them. CDR3 length: 14 residues. The germline V gene has CDR1 SQVTM and CDR2 ANQGSEA. CDR3 region: CSAFADFPLGEQYF. The DNA of the CDR3 is TGCAGCGCCTTCGCGGACTTCCCTCTAGGAGAGCAGTACTTC.

The CDR3: CASSVAGLSTDTQYF. Here the CDR3 DNA reads TGTGCCAGCAGCGTAGCGGGACTAAGCACAGATACGCAGTATTTT. This chain uses TRBV9 with TRBJ2-3; 7 positions match TRBD2. With V trimmed by 0 bases and J by 0 bases, 1 base remained unmatched. This CDR3 is 15 amino acids long. Germline V gene data show CDR1 as SGDLS and CDR2 as YYNGEE.

This clone was counted only a few times. The rearrangement uses TRBV9 and TRBJ1-1; D remains ambiguous. The CDR3 has 15 residues. Germline V gene sequence: CDR1 SGDLS, CDR2 YYNGEE. The V gene lost 0 bases and the J gene lost 1 base, with 10 bases spanning the gap. The CDR3 DNA follows: TGTGCCAGCAGCGTAGGCCCAAACGGGAACACTGAAGCTTTCTTT. It codes for CASSVGPNGNTEAFF.

This clone was seen once. The J gene is TRBJ1-5, the V gene TRBV2, with a tentative D call TRBD1 (5 bases). This CDR3 comprises 12 residues. Trimming removed 3 bases from V and 7 bases from J, with 7 bases in between. The germline gives CDR1 SNHLY, CDR2 FYNNEI. CDR3 coding DNA: TGTGCCAGCAGTGACAGGGTCCAGCCCCAGCATTTT. Its protein is CASSDRVQPQHF.

The chain carries TRBV7-6 and TRBJ2-1, with 8 bases lining up with TRBD2. Looked up from germline, CDR1 is SGHVS and CDR2 is FNYEAQ. The CDR3 is made up of 16 amino acids. The V gene end was trimmed by 4 bases and the J gene end by 4 bases; junction bases not matched to a gene: 9. Here the CDR3 reads CASSYLTSATYNEQFF. The CDR3 nucleotides read TGTGCCAGCAGCTACCTGACTAGCGCGACTTACAATGAGCAGTTCTTC.

This chain connects TRBV7-2 to TRBJ2-7; TRBD2 aligns across 12 bases. Trimming removed 3 bases from V and 4 bases from J; junction bases left unmatched: 7. CDR1 SGHTA and CDR2 FQGNSA come from the germline V gene. The CDR3 spans 16 residues. In DNA form, the CDR3 reads TGTGCCAGCAGCTTGTTCGGGACTAGCGGGTCTTACGAGCAGTACTTC. Protein product: CASSLFGTSGSYEQYF. Complete variable domain (other parts from reference TRBV7-2 and TRBJ2-7): GAGVSQSPSNKVTEKGKDVELRCDPISGHTALYWYRQSLGQGLEFLIYFQGNSAPDKSGLPSDRFSAERTGGSVSTLTIQRTQQEDSAVYLCASSLFGTSGSYEQYFGPGTRLTVT.

The V call is TRBV25-1, the J call TRBJ2-5, with no clear D. The CDR3 spans 12 residues. V was clipped by 4 bases and J by 5 bases, with 8 bases between them. Germline lookup yields CDR1 MGHDK and CDR2 SYGVNS. CDR3 sequence reads: CASSAPLETQYF. The CDR3, as DNA: TGTGCCAGCAGTGCCCCTTTGGAGACCCAGTACTTC.

The chain couples TRBV7-9 to TRBJ2-3, with 9 bases fitting TRBD2. CDR1 is SEHNR, CDR2 FQNEAQ, per germline (reference sequence). Trimming removed 5 bases from V and 3 bases from J; junction bases left unmatched: 12. This CDR3 contains 17 residues. CDR3 DNA sequence: TGTGCCAGCAGCCCGAGTAGCGGGAGTGTTAGTACAGATACGCAGTATTTT. This translates into CASSPSSGSVSTDTQYF.

The chain joins TRBV19 to TRBJ1-2; D might be TRBD1 (6 bases). Trimming pared 3 bases from V and 3 bases from J, leaving 11 bases between. CDR3 length: 14 residues. CDR1 is LNHDA and CDR2 is SQIVND in the germline V gene (reference sequence). CDR3 in DNA: TGTGCCAGTAGTATCGGGACAACGGACTATGGCTACACCTTC. This translates into CASSIGTTDYGYTF.

The chain employs TRBV9 and TRBJ2-1; 8 bases fit TRBD2. The CDR3 is 17 amino acids. In germline, CDR1 is SGDLS, CDR2 YYNGEE. The trim removed 0 bases at V and 5 bases at J, leaving 10 bases unmatched. The CDR3 DNA reads as TGTGCCAGCAGCGTAGCCCTCCGGGGGGGGAGGGACAATGAGCAGTTCTTC. This gives the protein CASSVALRGGRDNEQFF.

The gene calls are TRBV14 and TRBJ2-2; D is possibly TRBD2 (6 bases). Trimming removed 6 bases from V and 2 bases from J, with 13 bases in between. CDR3 length: 15 residues. Germline lookup yields CDR1 SGHDN and CDR2 FVKESK. The CDR3 loop reads CASSPIAANTGELFF. The CDR3 region has the DNA TGTGCCAGCAGTCCAATAGCGGCAAACACCGGGGAGCTGTTTTTT.

The V call is TRBV28, the J call TRBJ1-2, with D perhaps matching TRBD1 (5 bases). Germline CDR1 is MDHEN and CDR2 is SYDVKM. The length of the CDR3 is 15 residues. V gave up 4 bases and J gave up 0 bases, with 12 bases separating them. The DNA for the CDR3 is TGTGCCAGCAGTTCCCCAGGGAGGGCTAACTATGGCTACACCTTC. Amino acid sequence: CASSSPGRANYGYTF.

The chain carries TRBV5-1 and TRBJ2-1, with 12 bases fitting TRBD2. Trimming at V came to 6 bases and at J to 9 bases, leaving 7 bases not matched to a gene. This CDR3 is 14 amino acids long. Germline loops: CDR1 SGHRS, CDR2 YFSETQ. CDR3: CASTLTSGSREQFF. As DNA, the CDR3 is TGCGCCAGCACCCTGACTAGCGGGAGCCGTGAGCAGTTCTTC. Variable domain in full (rest from reference TRBV5-1 and TRBJ2-1): KAGVTQTPRYLIKTRGQQVTLSCSPISGHRSVSWYQQTPGQGLQFLFEYFSETQRNKGNFPGRFSGRQFSNSRSEMNVSTLELGDSALYLCASTLTSGSREQFFGPGTRLTVL.

The chain joins TRBV7-2 to TRBJ2-3; TRBD2 is a possible D gene (7 bases). V lost 6 bases to trimming and J lost 2 bases, with 24 bases between them. The CDR3 loop spans 18 amino acids. Germline-derived CDR1 and CDR2 are SGHTA and FQGNSA. The CDR3 is CASRGGSRGAFPTDTQYF. CDR3 in DNA: TGTGCCAGCAGGGGAGGGTCCAGGGGAGCATTTCCCACAGATACGCAGTATTTT.

The chain joins TRBV18 to TRBJ2-2; 8 nucleotides agree with TRBD1. The J segment lost 0 bases and the V segment lost 2 bases, leaving 11 bases of the junction unmatched. This CDR3 spans 19 amino acids. CDR1 KGHSH and CDR2 LQKENI come from the germline V gene. CDR3 nucleotides: TGTGCCAGCTCACCATTTCCCGGGACAGGACCGCCGAACACCGGGGAGCTGTTTTTT. It codes for CASSPFPGTGPPNTGELFF. Based on the CDR3 plus reference TRBV18 and TRBJ2-2, the full variable domain is NAGVMQNPRHLVRRRGQEARLRCSPMKGHSHVYWYRQLPEEGLKFMVYLQKENIIDESGMPKERFSAEFPKEGPSILRIQQVVRGDSAAYFCASSPFPGTGPPNTGELFFGEGSRLTVL.

The chain recombines TRBV7-2 with TRBJ2-7, with a weak D call TRBD1 (5 bases). Germline CDR1 reads SGHTA; CDR2 reads FQGNSA. This CDR3 spans 12 amino acids. The V and J ends lost 2 bases and 6 bases respectively, with 8 bases between them. The CDR3 nucleotides are TGTGCCAGCAGCTTACCAGGGCCCGAGCAGTACTTC. It codes for CASSLPGPEQYF.